Listed here is a single T cell receptor (beta chain). Its antigen is not known. These data belong to a study of shared clonotypes between healthy human individuals. Study results and limitations: Generally, naive subsets (rather than memory subsets) showed larger estimated richness.

The CDR3 runs to 15 residues. Germline V gives CDR1 MNHNS, CDR2 SASEGT. V shed 4 bases and J 7 bases; nucleotides not matched to a gene: 7. Every subset's genomic DNA went evenly onto several immunoSEQ plates. This table comes from immunoSEQ multiplex PCR, and its TCRdb copy is limited to in-frame clones, with some not included. The sample records about 680,000 clones, around 90% being singletons. Naive CD8 cells comprised CD45RO-negative, CCR7-positively selected cells, excluding terminally differentiated effector memory CD45RA+ cells. The donors were adults (healthy and HIV-negative) with no recent acute infections or vaccinations.

Sequencing used naive CD8+ T cells sorted from blood. The chain uses TRBV6-1 and TRBJ2-2; 9 nucleotides agree with TRBD2. The receptor comes from a man between 25 and 39 years old in good health. CDR3 sequence (DNA): TGTGCCAGCAGTGCCAGCGGGAGGAGTGGCGGGGAGCTGTTTTTT. Its translation: CASSASGRSGGELFF.